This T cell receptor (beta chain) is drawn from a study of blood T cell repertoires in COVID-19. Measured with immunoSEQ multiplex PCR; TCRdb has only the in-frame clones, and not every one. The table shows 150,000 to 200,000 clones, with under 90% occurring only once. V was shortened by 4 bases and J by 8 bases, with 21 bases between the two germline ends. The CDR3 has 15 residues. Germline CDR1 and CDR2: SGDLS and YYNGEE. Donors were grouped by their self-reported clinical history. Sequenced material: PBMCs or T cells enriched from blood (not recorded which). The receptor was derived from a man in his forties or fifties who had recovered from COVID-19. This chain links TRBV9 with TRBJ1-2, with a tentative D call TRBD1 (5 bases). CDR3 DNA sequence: TGTGCCAGCAGCCCACAAATGGGGGATCGGGGGGGCTACACCTTC. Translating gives CASSPQMGDRGGYTF.